The 2 T cell receptor beta chains given below trace back to one sample, sequenced in a study of early T cells in non-severe SARS-CoV-2 infection. Using its own MiXCR run on the 5' RACE reads, TCRdb lists one record per CDR3 protein. This sample carries 83,000 or so distinct CDR3 sequences, more than 9% of them seen once, and the ten largest clones take around 8%. The source material was whole blood, sampled at baseline. The source of these receptors is an adult who was a healthcare worker with PCR-confirmed SARS-CoV-2 infection or an uninfected control (not recorded which).

This clonotype showed up just a few times. Germline and junction disagree at one end, which may indicate a read error. The gene calls are TRBV10-3 and TRBJ2-7, with 9 bases that match TRBD1. This CDR3 has 12 amino acids. Germline-derived CDR1 and CDR2 are ENHRY and SYGVKD. The chain's CDR3 is CATSRDRDEQYF. The CDR3, as DNA: TGTGCCACCAGTCGGGACAGGGACGAGCAGTACTTC.

This clonotype was detected a few times. V is TRBV20-1 and J is TRBJ2-7, with a weak D call TRBD2 (7 bases). V lost 2 bases and J lost 4, with 12 bases in between. The CDR3 covers 13 residues. Germline lookup yields CDR1 DFQATT and CDR2 SNEGSKA (reference sequence). The CDR3: CSARRGGSYEQYF. CDR3 coding DNA: TGCAGTGCTAGAAGGGGGGGCTCGTACGAGCAGTACTTC.